Listed below are T cell receptor beta chains from one sample, sequenced in a study of T-cell reconstitution after alpha-beta-depleted transplantation in children. TCRdb ran MiXCR on the PCR reads and lists one entry per CDR3 protein. The repertoire includes about 470,000 distinct CDR3 sequences, roughly two fifths of them detected once, and around 29% sits in the top ten. Specimen: PBMCs, collected before TCRalphabeta/CD19-depleted stem cell transplant. The receptors come from a girl aged 2-10 years with aplastic anemia, due to receive a stem cell transplant. CDR3s include the opening cysteine and the closing phenylalanine or tryptophan. A D gene is named only where the DNA matches it firmly. For some rows the clone size is stated as once, few or many, or as a class when expanded; others skip it.

D	size	V	J	CDR3	DNA
-	-	TRBV3-1	TRBJ2-7	CASSWGDAEQYF	TGTGCCAGCAGCTGGGGGGACGCCGAGCAGTACTTC
TRBD1	few	TRBV12-3/TRBV12-4	TRBJ2-5	CASRLLRGGGGETQYF	TGTGCCAGCAGGTTGCTAAGAGGGGGCGGTGGAGAGACCCAGTACTTC
TRBD1	many	TRBV18	TRBJ1-1	CASSPSNRGNTEAFF	TGTGCCAGCTCACCATCTAACAGGGGGAACACTGAAGCTTTCTTT
-	-	TRBV20-1	TRBJ2-1	CSSGRDDFHNEQFF	TGCAGTTCGGGACGGGACGATTTTCACAATGAGCAGTTCTTC
-	once	TRBV9	TRBJ2-6	CASSPPDRLTSGANVLTF	TGTGCCAGCAGCCCCCCTGACAGGCTTACCTCTGGGGCCAACGTCCTGACTTTC
-	-	TRBV27	TRBJ2-7	CAGRTLESYEQYF	TGTGCCGGTCGGACTCTCGAGTCATACGAGCAGTACTTC
-	-	TRBV20-1	TRBJ1-2	CSARDQAYYGYTF	TGCAGTGCTAGAGATCAGGCATATTATGGCTACACCTTC
-	-	TRBV6-1	TRBJ2-2	CASRFGPSSGELFF	TGTGCCAGCAGGTTCGGACCTTCGTCCGGGGAGCTGTTTTTT
-	-	TRBV29-1	TRBJ1-3	CSVLTGNTIYF	TGCAGCGTTCTTACTGGAAACACCATATATTTT
-	many	TRBV6-5	TRBJ2-1	CASSYSGTAYNEQFF	TGTGCCAGCAGTTACTCGGGTACAGCGTACAATGAGCAGTTCTTC
TRBD2	-	TRBV30	TRBJ2-7	CAWSAPGQGLAGMSYEQYF	TGTGCCTGGAGTGCGCCGGGACAGGGACTAGCGGGAATGTCCTACGAGCAGTACTTC
-	-	TRBV21-1	TRBJ2-7	CASPGGSYEQYF	TGTGCCAGCCCCGGGGGATCCTACGAGCAGTACTTC
-	-	TRBV5-1	TRBJ2-2	CASSLSGHTGELFF	TGCGCCAGCAGCTTGTCGGGTCACACCGGGGAGCTGTTTTTT
-	many	TRBV12-3/TRBV12-4	TRBJ2-7	CASSLEKAYEQYF	TGTGCCAGCAGTTTGGAAAAAGCCTACGAGCAGTACTTC
-	many	TRBV19	TRBJ2-3	CASRELAFSTDTQYF	TGTGCCAGTAGAGAGCTAGCGTTTAGCACAGATACGCAGTATTTT
-	many	TRBV20-1	TRBJ2-5	CSARGGKGETQYF	TGCAGTGCTAGGGGCGGGAAGGGAGAGACCCAGTACTTC
TRBD2	many	TRBV6-5	TRBJ2-5	CASSYAGGGETQYF	TGTGCCAGCAGTTACGCTGGCGGGGGTGAGACCCAGTACTTC
-	many	TRBV6-2/TRBV6-3	TRBJ1-2	CASSYNYYGYTF	TGTGCCAGCAGTTACAACTACTATGGCTACACCTTC
-	once	TRBV5-1	TRBJ1-2	CASSLRAVSNYGYTF	TGCGCCAGCAGCTTGAGGGCAGTTTCGAACTATGGCTACACCTTC
TRBD1	-	TRBV9	TRBJ2-7	CASSFRDRGYEQYF	TGTGCCAGCAGCTTTCGGGACAGGGGCTACGAGCAGTACTTC
TRBD1	once	TRBV6-5	TRBJ1-2	CASSSRQGPMGYTF	TGTGCCAGCAGTTCCCGACAGGGTCCTATGGGCTACACCTTC
-	-	TRBV5-6	TRBJ2-7	CASSLVRTRSYEQYF	TGTGCCAGCAGCTTGGTCCGGACGAGATCTTACGAGCAGTACTTC
TRBD2	-	TRBV6-2/TRBV6-3	TRBJ2-4	CASSWTGGGTKNIQYF	TGTGCCAGCAGTTGGACGGGAGGAGGAACCAAAAACATTCAGTACTTC
-	-	TRBV29-1	TRBJ2-7	CSLSGGQGFYEQYF	TGCAGCCTGTCGGGGGGACAAGGGTTCTACGAGCAGTACTTC
-	few	TRBV2	TRBJ1-5	CASIFERTAQWDSNQPQHF	TGTGCCAGCATTTTTGAGCGGACAGCCCAATGGGATAGCAATCAGCCCCAGCATTTT
TRBD1	-	TRBV5-5	TRBJ2-3	CASSTRDSTDTHYF	TGTGCCAGCAGCACAAGGGACAGCACAGATACGCATTATTTT
TRBD2	few	TRBV5-1	TRBJ2-1	CASRSGRGEGNEQFF	TGCGCCAGCCGCTCCGGGAGGGGAGAAGGCAATGAGCAGTTCTTC
TRBD1	few	TRBV5-5	TRBJ1-6	CASSYRGGVSPLHF	TGTGCCAGCAGCTACAGGGGTGGGGTTTCACCCCTCCACTTT